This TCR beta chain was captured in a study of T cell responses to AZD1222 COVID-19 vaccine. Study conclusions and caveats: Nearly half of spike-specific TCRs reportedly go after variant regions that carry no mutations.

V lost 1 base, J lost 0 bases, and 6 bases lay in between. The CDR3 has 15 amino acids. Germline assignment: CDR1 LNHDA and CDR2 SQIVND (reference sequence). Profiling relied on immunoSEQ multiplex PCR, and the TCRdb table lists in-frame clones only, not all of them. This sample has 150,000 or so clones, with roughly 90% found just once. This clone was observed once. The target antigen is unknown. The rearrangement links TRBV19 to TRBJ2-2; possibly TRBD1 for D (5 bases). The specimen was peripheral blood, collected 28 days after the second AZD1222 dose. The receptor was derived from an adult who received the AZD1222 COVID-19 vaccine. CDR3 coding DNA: TGTGCCAGTAGTATAGGCAGGGCGAACACCGGGGAGCTGTTTTTT. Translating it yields CASSIGRANTGELFF.